The clone carrying this TCR beta chain was seen only once. These data originate in a study of shared clonotypes between healthy human individuals. Per the authors' pipeline: Filtering differed since immunoSEQ provided only junctions, with no quality scores. The repertoire was sequenced with immunoSEQ multiplex PCR; TCRdb's copy has only in-frame clones and lacks some. D and trimming come from the DNA, and the V and J calls and clone size come from that table. The sample shows fewer than 3 million clones, roughly 90% of them seen only once. The CDR3 is 15 residues long. Per the germline V gene, CDR1 is SGHVS and CDR2 is FNYEAQ. V shed 7 bases and J shed 3 bases, with 15 bases lying between them.

This clonotype was obtained from a man younger than 30 in good health. Some clones in this sample may be carry-over from other donors' samples. The chain carries TRBV7-6 and TRBJ2-2; tentatively, D is TRBD1 (5 bases). The sequencing sample was made of naive CD4+ T cells from PBMCs. Subset reported: CD45RA+ positively selected. In DNA form, the CDR3 reads TGTGCCAGCACCTACGGGCAGGGTGACACCGGGGAGCTGTTTTTT. It codes for CASTYGQGDTGELFF.